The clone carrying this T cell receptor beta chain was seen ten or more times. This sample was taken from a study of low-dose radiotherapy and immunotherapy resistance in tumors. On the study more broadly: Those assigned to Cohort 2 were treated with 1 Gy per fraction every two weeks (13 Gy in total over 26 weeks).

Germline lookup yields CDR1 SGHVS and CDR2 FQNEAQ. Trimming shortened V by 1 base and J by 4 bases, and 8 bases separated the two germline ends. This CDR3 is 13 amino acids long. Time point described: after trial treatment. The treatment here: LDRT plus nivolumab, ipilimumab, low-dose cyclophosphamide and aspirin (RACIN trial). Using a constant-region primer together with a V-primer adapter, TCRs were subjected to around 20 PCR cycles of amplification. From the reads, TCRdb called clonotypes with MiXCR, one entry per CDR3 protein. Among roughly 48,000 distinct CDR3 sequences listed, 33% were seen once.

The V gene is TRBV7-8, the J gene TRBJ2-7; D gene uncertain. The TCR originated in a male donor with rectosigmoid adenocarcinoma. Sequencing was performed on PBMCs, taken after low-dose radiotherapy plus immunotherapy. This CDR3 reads CASSLGSTYEQYF. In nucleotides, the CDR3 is TGTGCCAGCAGCTTAGGTTCGACTTACGAGCAGTACTTC.